The rows below give T cell receptor beta chains drawn from one sample of a study of early T cells in non-severe SARS-CoV-2 infection. Each CDR3 protein gets one entry after TCRdb re-called the 5' RACE reads with MiXCR. The sample has approximately 47,000 distinct CDR3 sequences, 6% to 8% seen once; the top ten hold around 7%. Sequencing was performed on whole blood, taken at baseline. The source of these receptors is an adult who was a healthcare worker with PCR-confirmed SARS-CoV-2 infection or an uninfected control (not recorded which). The CDR3 runs from the conserved cysteine through the conserved F or W. D genes are given only for firm matches. Not all rows give a size; the values are once, few, many and, for expanded clones, a class.

many,TRBD2,TRBJ2-1,TRBV20-1,CTATQGSGIINEQFF,TGCACCGCAACTCAGGGCAGCGGGATCATCAATGAGCAGTTCTTC
many,-,TRBJ2-2,TRBV28,CASRSGELFF,TGTGCCTCACGGTCCGGGGAGCTGTTTTTT
-,-,TRBJ1-4,TRBV6-1,CASSLDGGPNEKLFF,TGTGCCAGCAGCCTAGATGGGGGACCTAATGAAAAACTGTTTTTT
few,-,TRBJ1-2,TRBV28,CASSLPRGHNNF,TGTGCCAGCAGTTTACCCCGGGGGCACAACAATTTC
many,-,TRBJ2-5,TRBV20-1,CSARDWFDGTQYF,TGCAGTGCTAGAGATTGGTTTGACGGGACCCAGTACTTC
many,-,TRBJ2-5,TRBV25-1,CASRTGSIRTQYF,TGTGCCAGCAGAACAGGATCAATCCGCACCCAGTACTTC
-,TRBD2,TRBJ2-5,TRBV7-9,CASSFTGLAVQETQYF,TGTGCCAGCAGCTTCACGGGACTAGCGGTACAAGAGACCCAGTACTTC
many,TRBD2,TRBJ2-7,TRBV11-2,CASTGTRGVTAYF,TGTGCCAGCACCGGGACTCGGGGGGTCACGGCCTACTTC
-,-,TRBJ1-5,TRBV20-1,CSAYRRGGGDQPQHF,TGCAGTGCTTATCGAAGGGGAGGCGGCGATCAGCCCCAGCATTTT
few,TRBD1,TRBJ2-7,TRBV28,CASSKRSGTGNYEQYF,TGTGCCAGCAGTAAAAGGTCTGGGACAGGGAATTACGAGCAGTACTTC
-,-,TRBJ1-1,TRBV4-2,CASSQGRDTGTEAFF,TGTGCCAGCAGCCAAGGCCGGGACACGGGCACTGAAGCTTTCTTT
-,-,TRBJ2-5,TRBV28,CASNLNEGSGEETQYF,TGTGCCAGCAATCTGAACGAGGGGTCTGGAGAAGAGACCCAGTACTTC
-,-,TRBJ1-2,TRBV28,CASSFSGGGYGYTF,TGTGCCAGCAGTTTCTCTGGAGGGGGCTATGGCTACACCTTC
-,TRBD2,TRBJ2-7,TRBV28,CASSYGPGLDTYEQYF,TGTGCCAGCAGTTACGGCCCGGGACTAGACACCTACGAGCAGTACTTC
many,TRBD2,TRBJ2-1,TRBV6-1,CASSRAGGYNEQFF,TGTGCCAGCAGTCGAGCGGGAGGCTACAATGAGCAGTTCTTC
few,-,TRBJ1-4,TRBV4-1,CASSQVIPSGTTNEKLFF,TGCGCCAGCAGCCAAGTAATCCCCTCCGGGACCACTAATGAAAAACTGTTTTTT